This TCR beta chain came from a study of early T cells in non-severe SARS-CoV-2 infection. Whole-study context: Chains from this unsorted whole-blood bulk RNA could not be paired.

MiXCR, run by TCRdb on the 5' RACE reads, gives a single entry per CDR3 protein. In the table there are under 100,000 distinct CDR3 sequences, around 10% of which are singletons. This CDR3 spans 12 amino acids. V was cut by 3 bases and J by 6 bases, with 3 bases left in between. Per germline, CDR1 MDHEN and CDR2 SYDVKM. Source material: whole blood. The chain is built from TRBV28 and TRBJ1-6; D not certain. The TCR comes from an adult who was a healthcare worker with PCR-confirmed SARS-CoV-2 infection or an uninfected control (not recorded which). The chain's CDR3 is CASSFGNSPLHF. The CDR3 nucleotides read TGTGCCAGCAGTTTCGGTAATTCACCCCTCCACTTT.